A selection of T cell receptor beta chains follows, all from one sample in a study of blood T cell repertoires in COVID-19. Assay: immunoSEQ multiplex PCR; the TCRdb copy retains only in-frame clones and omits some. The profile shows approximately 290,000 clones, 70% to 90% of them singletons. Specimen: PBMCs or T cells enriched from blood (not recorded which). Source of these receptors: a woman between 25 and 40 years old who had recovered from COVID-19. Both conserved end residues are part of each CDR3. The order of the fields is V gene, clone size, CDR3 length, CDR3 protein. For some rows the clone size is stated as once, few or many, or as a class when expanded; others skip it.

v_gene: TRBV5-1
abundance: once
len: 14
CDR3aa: CASSPEQGAYGYTF

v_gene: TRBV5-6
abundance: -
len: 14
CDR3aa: CATRRGGGGEKLFF

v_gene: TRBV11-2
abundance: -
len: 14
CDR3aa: CASSNTRRHTEAFF

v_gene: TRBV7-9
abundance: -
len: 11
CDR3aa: CASSLSNEQYF

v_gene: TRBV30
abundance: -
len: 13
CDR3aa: CAWASHRERGYTF

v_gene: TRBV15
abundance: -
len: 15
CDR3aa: CATSRARGLREKLFF

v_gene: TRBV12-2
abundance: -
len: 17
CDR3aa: CASRFFCLRDYNNEQFF

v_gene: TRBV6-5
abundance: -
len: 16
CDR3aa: CASSYYRSNTNYEQYF

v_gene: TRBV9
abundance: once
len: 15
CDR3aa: CASSVDDRGYTEAFF

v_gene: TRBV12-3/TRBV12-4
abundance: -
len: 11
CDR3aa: CASSLQYGYTF